These 26 T cell receptor beta chains share one sample of origin, sequenced in a study of vaccination and CD4 T cells after COVID-19 (dated by TCRdb to the early 2020s). The antigens these receptors bind are not known. The treatment or condition label here, explained by the study, means: roughly 10-day PBMC culture with coronavirus spike peptide pools or control peptides (ViraFEST assay). The library was built by means of PCR. The listed sequencing device is Illumina iSeq 100. DNA from cultured CD4+ T cells underwent TCR sequencing with the Oncomine TCR Beta short-read assay at the Johns Hopkins FTIC core. TCRdb ran its own pipeline on the public reads, namely fastp trimming at Q25 and MiXCR clone calling, and kept in-frame beta chains. CDR3 protein sequences are deduplicated, and each keeps its most common genes and DNA. This sample gives 9,500 to 13,000 distinct CDR3 sequences in total; about 65% of them show up just once. The ten largest make up 20% to 30% of the sample.

The material sequenced was CD4+ T cells from blood, cultured in vitro, taken before SARS-CoV-2 vaccination. These receptors all stem from a human donor who had recovered from COVID-19.

The chain carries TRBV6-2 or TRBV6-3 and TRBJ1-2; the D is unclear. This CDR3 comprises 13 residues. The germline CDR1 and CDR2 sequences are MNHEY and SVGEGT. V gave up 6 bases and J gave up 4 bases, with 12 bases separating them. The CDR3, as DNA: TGTGCCAGCAGGGGCAGCACCAGCTATGGCTACACCTTC. Protein: CASRGSTSYGYTF.

The chain combines TRBV20-1 with TRBJ2-3; the match to TRBD2 covers 7 bases. The germline gives CDR1 DFQATT, CDR2 SNEGSKA (reference sequence). With V trimmed by 4 bases and J by 6 bases, 7 bases remained unmatched. This CDR3 comprises 13 residues. CDR3 sequence (DNA): TGCAGTGCTACTAAAATACTAGCGGATACGCAGTATTTT. Its protein is CSATKILADTQYF.

As regards this clonotype: The junction differs from germline at one of its ends, possibly a read error. The gene calls are TRBV7-7 and TRBJ2-2; 10 nucleotides align to TRBD2. The CDR3 extends over 16 amino acids. Germline V gene data show CDR1 as SSHAT and CDR2 as FNYEAQ (reference sequence). The chain's CDR3 is CASSLRLAGNTGELFF. CDR3 in DNA: TGTGCTAGCAGCTTAAGACTAGCGGGGAACACCGGGGAGCTGTTTTTT.

The chain couples TRBV4-1 to TRBJ2-2; a possible D gene is TRBD1 (5 bases). This CDR3 is built from 17 residues. From germline, CDR1 is MGHRA and CDR2 YSYEKL. Trimming pared 1 base from V and 4 bases from J, leaving 16 bases between. CDR3 in DNA: TGCGCCAGCAGCCAAGCGCGGAACAGGCTGGGCACCGGGGAGCTGTTTTTT. Its translation is CASSQARNRLGTGELFF.

V and J are TRBV7-2 and TRBJ2-4; 7 bases match TRBD2. CDR1 and CDR2 (germline): SGHTA, FQGNSA. The CDR3 spans 17 residues. V lost 5 bases, J lost 0 bases, and 10 bases stayed unmatched. CDR3 in amino acids: CASSPGGLAVAKNIQYF. The CDR3 nucleotides read TGTGCCAGCAGCCCCGGTGGTCTAGCGGTAGCCAAAAACATTCAGTACTTC.

This clonotype has a single count. This chain links TRBV10-3 with TRBJ2-7; 11 nucleotides align to TRBD2. The CDR3 extends over 15 amino acids. V shed 2 bases, J shed 2 bases, and the junction held 2 bases outside the gene matches. Looked up from germline, CDR1 is ENHRY and CDR2 is SYGVKD. CDR3 in DNA: TGTGCCATCAGTGAGGCACTAGCGGGAGCCTACGAGCAGTACTTC. It specifies CAISEALAGAYEQYF.

The chain joins TRBV24-1 to TRBJ1-5, with TRBD1 identical over 9 bases. After removal of 11 bases from V and 4 bases from J, the junction contained 14 bases not matched to a gene. The CDR3 runs 16 residues. The germline gives CDR1 KGHDR, CDR2 SFDVKD. The CDR3, as DNA: TGTGCCAGTACCAGGACAGGGGCAAACACGAATCAGCCCCAGCATTTT. It yields the protein CASTRTGANTNQPQHF.

This chain links TRBV27 with TRBJ2-7; D uncertain. The V end lost 1 base, the J end lost 0 bases, and 7 bases lay between the germline ends. This CDR3 spans 14 amino acids. CDR1 MNHEY and CDR2 SMNVEV come from the germline V gene (reference sequence). CDR3 in DNA: TGTGCCAGCAGTTTATGGCTCAACTCCTACGAGCAGTACTTC. Protein sequence: CASSLWLNSYEQYF.

This clonotype was detected a few times. This rearrangement joins TRBV7-8 to TRBJ2-5; possible D gene TRBD1, 7 bases. Trimming shortened V by 4 bases and J by 1 base, and 10 bases separated the two germline ends. The CDR3 sequence is 14 residues long. CDR1 is SGHVS, CDR2 FQNEAQ, per germline. The CDR3 region is CASSSGGLQETQYF. The CDR3 DNA sequence: TGTGCCAGCAGCTCAGGGGGGCTCCAAGAGACCCAGTACTTC.

This clonotype was seen only a few times. V is TRBV11-2 and J is TRBJ2-5; perhaps TRBD2 as D (6 bases). Germline CDR1 and CDR2: SGHAT and FQNNGV. This CDR3 contains 16 residues. Trimming left V 1 base short and J 5 bases short, with 17 bases between. CDR3 nucleotides: TGTGCCAGCAGCTTAGCCGCAGCGGAGGGGTGGGAGACCCAGTACTTC. Encoded protein: CASSLAAAEGWETQYF.

The V call is TRBV24-1, the J call TRBJ2-1; D gene ambiguous. CDR3 size: 11 residues. V lost 1 base and J lost 6, with 0 bases in between. Germline assignment: CDR1 KGHDR and CDR2 SFDVKD. CDR3 sequence reads: CATSDFNEQFF. CDR3 coding DNA: TGTGCCACCAGTGATTTCAATGAGCAGTTCTTC.

The rearrangement joins TRBV7-2 to TRBJ2-7; D remains ambiguous. CDR1 and CDR2 (germline): SGHTA, FQGNSA. The CDR3 has 16 amino acids. V lost 1 base and J 2 bases, leaving 15 bases between the germline ends. DNA for the CDR3: TGTGCCAGCAGCTTAGGAAGGTACTCCCAGGCCTACGAGCAGTACTTC. This sequence encodes CASSLGRYSQAYEQYF.

The chain employs TRBV10-1 and TRBJ1-6; TRBD1 matches 8 bases. Germline trimming cut 6 bases from V and 7 bases from J; bases unmatched to any gene: 8. CDR1 and CDR2 (germline): WNHNN, SYGVQD (reference sequence). This CDR3 is 15 amino acids long. DNA for the CDR3: TGCGCCAGCAGCCCACGGACAGGGAAAAATTCACCCCTCCACTTT. The encoded protein is CASSPRTGKNSPLHF.

The chain carries TRBV6-5 and TRBJ1-5, with unresolved D. The CDR3 sequence is 14 residues long. The ends were cut back, 2 bases at V and 1 base at J, with 6 bases in the middle. Germline loops: CDR1 MNHEY, CDR2 SVGAGI. The DNA for the CDR3 is TGTGCCAGCAGTTACACTCGGAGCAATCAGCCCCAGCATTTT. This sequence encodes CASSYTRSNQPQHF.

The chain has TRBV20-1 and TRBJ2-1, with 15 nucleotides matching TRBD2. The ends lost 2 bases at V and 11 bases at J; junction bases unmatched: 10. Germline assignment: CDR1 DFQATT and CDR2 SNEGSKA (reference sequence). The CDR3 sequence is 16 residues long. CDR3 coding DNA: TGCAGTGCTAGAATCGGACTAGCGGGAGGGAACGATAAGCAGTTCTTC. Protein product: CSARIGLAGGNDKQFF.

The chain uses TRBV19 and TRBJ2-7; D may be TRBD1 (6 bases). The CDR3 has 14 residues. Germline CDR1 LNHDA, CDR2 SQIVND (reference sequence). V lost 1 base and J 3 bases, leaving 10 bases between the germline ends. CDR3 nucleotide sequence: TGTGCCAGTAGTATAGGAGGGGACAACTACGAGCAGTACTTC. Translation gives CASSIGGDNYEQYF. Full variable domain (outside the CDR3, taken from reference TRBV19 and TRBJ2-7): DGGITQSPKYLFRKEGQNVTLSCEQNLNHDAMYWYRQDPGQGLRLIYYSQIVNDFQKGDIAEGYSVSREKKESFPLTVTSAQKNPTAFYLCASSIGGDNYEQYFGPGTRLTVT.

The rearrangement joins TRBV30 to TRBJ2-6; D assignment may be TRBD1 or TRBD2 (5 bases each). CDR1 and CDR2 (germline): GTSNPN, SVGIG (reference sequence). The V end lost 6 bases, the J end lost 4 bases, and 13 bases lay between the germline ends. The CDR3 contains 14 residues. This CDR3 reads CACAHGAGANVLTF. The CDR3 DNA is TGTGCCTGCGCTCACGGGGCCGGGGCCAACGTCCTGACTTTC.

The rearrangement uses TRBV2 and TRBJ1-1; 9 bases agree with TRBD1. V shed 7 bases, J shed 3 bases, and the junction held 6 bases outside the gene matches. Per germline, CDR1 SNHLY and CDR2 FYNNEI. There are 14 residues in the CDR3. The CDR3, as DNA: TGTGCCAGCACCCGACAGGGGGGAGACACTGAAGCTTTCTTT. This gives the protein CASTRQGGDTEAFF.

The genes are TRBV20-1 and TRBJ1-5; 7 bases match TRBD1. The V gene end was trimmed by 6 bases and the J gene end by 5 bases; junction bases not matched to a gene: 10. The CDR3 runs to 14 residues. The germline V gene has CDR1 DFQATT and CDR2 SNEGSKA (reference sequence). CDR3 in DNA: TGCAGTGCCAGGTGGACAGGACCTTATCAGCCCCAGCATTTT. It is translated as CSARWTGPYQPQHF.

Regarding this clonotype: One end of the junction varies from germline; a read error may be responsible. The chain uses TRBV12-3 or TRBV12-4 and TRBJ1-2; no clear D. This CDR3 region has 13 residues. The CDR3: CASNLLAFYGYTF. CDR3 sequence (DNA): TGTGCCAGCAATTTATTAGCGTTCTATGGCTACACCTTC.

J is TRBJ2-2 and V is TRBV24-1, with D possibly matching TRBD2 (6 bases). The V and J ends lost 6 bases and 4 bases respectively, with 11 bases between them. CDR3 length equals 14 residues. CDR1 and CDR2 from the germline V gene are KGHDR and SFDVKD. The CDR3 DNA follows: TGTGCCACCAGTAAACTAGCCGGCACCGGGGAGCTGTTTTTT. Amino acid sequence: CATSKLAGTGELFF.

The sample holds a few counts of this clonotype. The CDR3 region is CASSTGPGKETQYF. The CDR3 bases are TGTGCCAGTAGTACCGGACCGGGAAAAGAGACCCAGTACTTC. This sequence joins TRBV19 and TRBJ2-5, with D maybe TRBD2 (5 bases). This CDR3 has 14 amino acids. Between the trimmed V and J ends, which lost 4 bases and 3 bases, there was a span of 12 bases. Germline-derived CDR1 and CDR2 are LNHDA and SQIVND (reference sequence).

J is TRBJ2-7 and V is TRBV12-3 or TRBV12-4; 9 bases map to TRBD2. CDR3 length equals 14 residues. The V and J ends lost 4 bases and 6 bases, in that order; junction bases with no gene match: 7. CDR3 nucleotide sequence: TGTGCCAGCAGTTCTTTGGCGGGAGGGTCCGAGCAGTACTTC. Protein product: CASSSLAGGSEQYF.

The chain couples TRBV27 to TRBJ2-7, with TRBD2 matching over 11 bases. This CDR3 region has 14 residues. Germline V gene lookup returns CDR1 MNHEY and CDR2 SMNVEV (reference sequence). The trim removed 7 bases at V and 2 bases at J, leaving 4 bases unmatched. The CDR3 DNA follows: TGTGCCAGCAAAGGACTAGCGGGCCCCTACGAGCAGTACTTC. The encoded protein is CASKGLAGPYEQYF.

The chain recombines TRBV20-1 with TRBJ1-1; tentative D call: TRBD1 (5 bases). Trimming removed 4 bases at V and 4 bases at J, with 13 bases between. CDR1 is DFQATT and CDR2 is SNEGSKA in the germline V gene (reference sequence). The CDR3 loop spans 13 amino acids. The CDR3 nucleotides are TGCAGTGCTACACCAACAGGCGGCACTGAAGCTTTCTTT. Translation gives CSATPTGGTEAFF.

The rearrangement links TRBV24-1 to TRBJ2-5; D tentatively reads TRBD1 or TRBD2 (6 bases each). The CDR3 totals 15 residues. Deletions cut 4 bases from V and 1 base from J, with 12 bases between. Germline assignment: CDR1 KGHDR and CDR2 SFDVKD. In DNA, the CDR3 is TGTGCCACCAGTGAGCAACAGGGAGGCCAAGAGACCCAGTACTTC. Its translation: CATSEQQGGQETQYF.